The present T cell receptor (beta chain) was sequenced within a study of blood T cell repertoires in COVID-19. Across the study: Samples taken during acute and convalescent COVID-19 were collected in the United States, Italy and Spain. From T cells, B-cell-depleted T cells, or PBMCs came the material, which was cDNA or gDNA.

Looked up from germline, CDR1 is MNHNS and CDR2 is SASEGT. Trimming took 2 bases from V and 6 from J, leaving 9 bases between them. This CDR3 contains 13 residues. Per the authors' pipeline: Reference gene primer amplification yielded estimated nucleated cell counts. Repertoires were generated with immunoSEQ multiplex PCR, while TCRdb's copy carries only in-frame clones and drops some. V, J and clone size are taken as reported in that table, and D and trimming were inferred from the DNA itself. The sample lists roughly 150,000 clones, 70% to 85% seen once, with about 10% in the top ten. Material: peripheral blood. The chain couples TRBV6-1 to TRBJ2-3; D is perhaps TRBD1 (6 bases). The clonotype was recovered from a man in his fifties or sixties who had recovered from COVID-19. CDR3 protein: CASSERRGDTQYF. CDR3 coding DNA: TGTGCCAGCAGTGAAAGAAGGGGGGATACGCAGTATTTT.